This TCR beta chain was recorded in a study of blood T cell repertoires in COVID-19. At the level of the study: Whether acute or convalescent, the COVID-19 samples came from the United States, Italy and Spain. The cDNA or gDNA used as material had been derived from T cells, B-cell-depleted T cells, or PBMCs.

This CDR3 has 14 residues. Germline assignment: CDR1 LGHDT and CDR2 YNNKEL (reference sequence). V was shortened by 7 bases and J by 3 bases, with 13 bases between the two germline ends. This clone was counted only a few times. Clones were sequenced by immunoSEQ multiplex PCR, and TCRdb holds only the in-frame ones, with some missing. The sample has hundreds of thousands of clones, about 92% seen once; the top ten hold around 2.6%. Cohort 3 donors counted as recovered after two negative PCRs, clearance, or resolved symptoms. The chain has TRBV3-1 (or the pseudogene TRBV3-2) and TRBJ1-5; a weak D match, TRBD1 (5 bases). This receptor was obtained from a man aged 55-75 years who had recovered from COVID-19. The sequenced sample was PBMCs or T cells enriched from blood (not recorded which). This CDR3 is CASKGSGNNQPQHF. The CDR3 DNA sequence: TGTGCCAGCAAGGGGAGCGGGAACAATCAGCCCCAGCATTTT.